The 23 T cell receptor beta chains reported below all come from one sample, sequenced in a study of response to subunit inactivated influenza vaccine (dated by TCRdb to the late 2010s). Library generation was performed with RT-PCR. Sequenced on an Illumina HiSeq 2500. TCRdb reprocessing: public reads trimmed at Q25 with fastp, clones called with MiXCR, in-frame beta chains kept. Each CDR3 protein gets just one entry, which takes the most common genes and DNA from the rows behind it. Across this sample there are over 650,000 distinct CDR3 sequences, with around 18% seen only once. The ten largest make up about 11% of the sample. The material was PBMCs from blood, obtained about 5 days after vaccination. The receptors shown here come from a man aged 50 to 59 who received an inactivated influenza vaccine. Donor details come from another sample of the same person, matched by shared clones.

This clonotype was observed a few times. V usage is TRBV11-1 and J usage is TRBJ2-1; 7 bases match TRBD2. Per germline, CDR1 SGHAT and CDR2 FQDESV (reference sequence). This CDR3 spans 19 amino acids. The ends lost 2 bases at V and 1 base at J; junction bases unmatched: 14. The DNA for the CDR3 is TGTGCCAGCAGCTTATATGTTTCGGGGGACTATAGGTCCTACAATGAGCAGTTCTTC. It translates to CASSLYVSGDYRSYNEQFF.

The chain combines TRBV4-1 with TRBJ1-4, with D tentatively TRBD1 (5 bases). The germline CDR1 and CDR2 sequences are MGHRA and YSYEKL. Trimming shortened V by 5 bases and J by 3 bases, and 10 bases separated the two germline ends. The CDR3 has 14 amino acids. CDR3 sequence (DNA): TGCGCCAGCAGCGGGGGGATGGCTAATGAAAAACTGTTTTTT. Translating gives CASSGGMANEKLFF.

This clonotype appeared a few times. The rearrangement links TRBV11-1 to TRBJ2-2; either TRBD1 or TRBD2 may supply D (6 bases each). This CDR3 comprises 15 residues. Deletions cut 7 bases from V and 6 bases from J, with 18 bases between. The germline CDR1 and CDR2 sequences are SGHAT and FQDESV (reference sequence). CDR3 nucleotides: TGTGCCAGCACCATCCCGGCCGGGGGCCCCGGGGAGCTGTTTTTT. It codes for CASTIPAGGPGELFF.

Many counts were recorded for this clonotype. The rearrangement links TRBV7-9 to TRBJ1-1, with unresolved D. Germline CDR1 and CDR2: SEHNR and FQNEAQ (reference sequence). This CDR3 is built from 13 residues. V was pared by 2 bases and J by 8 bases, with 12 bases between. Here the CDR3 DNA reads TGTGCCAGCAGCTTATCGGGAGGTGGAGAAGCTTTCTTT. Residues: CASSLSGGGEAFF.

This clonotype appeared a few times. The gene calls are TRBV6-1 and TRBJ2-3; TRBD1 agrees at 7 bases. The CDR3 runs to 13 residues. Per the germline V gene, CDR1 is MNHNS and CDR2 is SASEGT. The trim removed 5 bases at V and 6 bases at J, leaving 5 bases unmatched. The CDR3 here is CASSTGVVDTQYF. For the CDR3, the DNA is TGTGCCAGCAGTACAGGGGTCGTCGATACGCAGTATTTT.

This clonotype was counted a single time. V gene TRBV6-5 combines with J gene TRBJ2-7; 10 nucleotides line up with TRBD2. V lost 0 bases and J lost 4; bases outside the gene matches: 9. CDR3 length: 17 residues. Germline V gene data show CDR1 as MNHEY and CDR2 as SVGAGI. DNA of the CDR3: TGTGCCAGCAGTTACTCGACCCAACTAGCGGGAAAGTACGAGCAGTACTTC. Residues: CASSYSTQLAGKYEQYF.

This clonotype was seen a handful of times. The rearrangement uses TRBV12-3 or TRBV12-4 and TRBJ2-1; perhaps TRBD2 as D (5 bases). V was shortened by 5 bases and J by 4 bases, with 15 bases between the two germline ends. CDR3 length: 15 amino acids. CDR3 residues: CASSRRGSTYNEQFF. CDR3 bases: TGTGCCAGCAGTCGCCGGGGTTCAACTTACAATGAGCAGTTCTTC.

The V gene is TRBV7-2, the J gene TRBJ2-1, with 14 nucleotides matching TRBD2. The germline gives CDR1 SGHTA, CDR2 FQGNSA. J was trimmed by 5 bases and V by 5 bases; bases with no gene match: 8. The CDR3 length is 17 residues. The chain's CDR3 is CASSTTGTSGRNNEQFF. CDR3 nucleotides: TGTGCCAGCAGCACGACCGGGACTAGCGGGAGAAACAATGAGCAGTTCTTC. Complete variable domain (other parts from reference TRBV7-2 and TRBJ2-1): GAGVSQSPSNKVTEKGKDVELRCDPISGHTALYWYRQSLGQGLEFLIYFQGNSAPDKSGLPSDRFSAERTGGSVSTLTIQRTQQEDSAVYLCASSTTGTSGRNNEQFFGPGTRLTVL.

The CDR3 bases are TGTGCCAGCAGCCCCATGGCGAACACTGAAGCTTTCTTT. Translation: CASSPMANTEAFF. The chain carries TRBV7-9 and TRBJ1-1; D call uncertain. V lost 5 bases and J 1 base, leaving 8 bases between the germline ends. Germline-derived CDR1 and CDR2 are SEHNR and FQNEAQ (reference sequence). CDR3 size: 13 residues.

The chain employs TRBV6-1 and TRBJ2-1, with 15 bases matching TRBD2. V lost 7 bases and J lost 0; bases outside the gene matches: 7. This CDR3 contains 18 residues. Germline CDR1 MNHNS, CDR2 SASEGT. As DNA, the CDR3 is TGTGCCAGCACCGGGACTAGCGGGAGGTCTTACTCCTACAATGAGCAGTTCTTC. Translated: CASTGTSGRSYSYNEQFF.

V gene TRBV20-1 combines with J gene TRBJ2-7; 7 nucleotides line up with TRBD1. The CDR3 has 15 amino acids. CDR1 is DFQATT, CDR2 SNEGSKA, per germline (reference sequence). V lost 6 bases to trimming and J lost 1 base; unmatched junction nucleotides: 12. The CDR3 is CSAIHRDSYSYEQYF. CDR3 bases: TGCAGTGCCATCCACCGGGACAGCTATTCCTACGAGCAGTACTTC.

This clonotype has a count of ten or more. This chain links TRBV12-3 or TRBV12-4 with TRBJ1-2; the match to TRBD1 covers 7 bases. J was trimmed by 8 bases and V by 3 bases; bases with no gene match: 12. CDR3 length equals 15 residues. CDR3 sequence: CASSFSHGQAEGYTF. The CDR3 DNA sequence: TGTGCCAGCAGTTTTTCCCATGGACAGGCGGAGGGCTACACCTTC.

V and J are TRBV20-1 and TRBJ2-7; possibly TRBD2 for D (6 bases). Trimming removed 4 bases at V and 2 bases at J, with 12 bases between. Germline V gene sequence: CDR1 DFQATT, CDR2 SNEGSKA (reference sequence). The CDR3 spans 13 residues. The CDR3, as DNA: TGCAGTGCTACCCGGGACTCTACCTACGAGCAGTACTTC. Encoded protein: CSATRDSTYEQYF.

Only a few counts were recorded for this clonotype. This rearrangement joins TRBV24-1 to TRBJ2-3; the match to TRBD2 covers 10 bases. Germline V lookup: CDR1 KGHDR, CDR2 SFDVKD. V lost 4 bases to trimming and J lost 2 bases; unmatched junction nucleotides: 5. The CDR3 is 16 amino acids. This CDR3 reads CATSDTGTSATDTQYF. The CDR3 nucleotides are TGTGCCACCAGTGACACCGGGACTAGCGCCACAGATACGCAGTATTTT.

V gene TRBV5-1 combines with J gene TRBJ2-1, with 8 bases matching TRBD2. With 3 bases clipped from V and 11 bases from J, the junction kept 10 bases outside the gene matches. The CDR3 spans 14 residues. Germline V lookup: CDR1 SGHRS, CDR2 YFSETQ. The CDR3 DNA reads TGCGCCAGCAGCTACGGGGGGGCCGAGGGTCAGCAGTTCTTC. This gives the protein CASSYGGAEGQQFF.

The chain couples TRBV20-1 to TRBJ1-5; no definite D call. Looked up from germline, CDR1 is DFQATT and CDR2 is SNEGSKA (reference sequence). This CDR3 has 14 amino acids. V lost 6 bases, J lost 5 bases, and 17 bases lay in between. CDR3 sequence: CSAQTPSLDQPQHF. CDR3 sequence (DNA): TGCAGTGCCCAGACACCTTCCTTGGATCAGCCCCAGCATTTT.

This clonotype showed up just a few times. This rearrangement joins TRBV5-6 to TRBJ2-7; 7 bases agree with TRBD2. This CDR3 is 16 amino acids long. CDR1 is SGHDT and CDR2 is YYEEEE in the germline V gene. The ends lost 3 bases at V and 2 bases at J; junction bases unmatched: 11. The CDR3 here is CASSSYGAGFPYEQYF. The CDR3 DNA follows: TGTGCCAGCAGCTCTTACGGAGCGGGGTTCCCCTACGAGCAGTACTTC.

The rearrangement links TRBV28 to TRBJ2-3; D is possibly TRBD1 (6 bases). The CDR3 has 16 residues. The V and J ends lost 5 bases and 0 bases respectively, with 15 bases between them. Germline-derived CDR1 and CDR2 are MDHEN and SYDVKM. DNA for the CDR3: TGTGCCAGCAGTCCCCCCGGGACAACTAGCACAGATACGCAGTATTTT. This translates into CASSPPGTTSTDTQYF.

The chain uses TRBV28 and TRBJ2-1; 7 nucleotides line up with TRBD2. Trimming at V came to 7 bases and at J to 0 bases, leaving 3 bases not matched to a gene. The CDR3 is 14 amino acids. Germline loops: CDR1 MDHEN, CDR2 SYDVKM. CDR3 residues: CASTGGVSYNEQFF. The CDR3 DNA reads as TGTGCCAGCACTGGGGGGGTCTCCTACAATGAGCAGTTCTTC.

In its sample, this clonotype was seen a few times. The chain is built from TRBV20-1 and TRBJ2-7; TRBD2 is a possible D gene (5 bases). This CDR3 has 12 amino acids. Looked up from germline, CDR1 is DFQATT and CDR2 is SNEGSKA (reference sequence). Trimming removed 2 bases at V and 2 bases at J, with 7 bases between. Here the CDR3 reads CSARSGPYEQYF. The CDR3 bases are TGCAGTGCTAGAAGCGGCCCCTACGAGCAGTACTTC.

This chain connects TRBV7-8 to TRBJ2-1; 9 nucleotides agree with TRBD1. The J segment lost 9 bases and the V segment lost 5 bases, leaving 14 bases of the junction unmatched. Germline CDR1 reads SGHVS; CDR2 reads FQNEAQ. This CDR3 is 16 amino acids long. The CDR3 sequence is CASSLQGATVTTEQFF. The CDR3 DNA reads TGTGCCAGCAGCCTACAGGGGGCGACGGTTACAACTGAGCAGTTCTTC. Looking up the rest from reference TRBV7-8 and TRBJ2-1 gives the full variable domain: GAGVSQSPRYKVAKRGQDVALRCDPISGHVSLFWYQQALGQGPEFLTYFQNEAQLDKSGLPSDRFFAERPEGSVSTLKIQRTQQEDSAVYLCASSLQGATVTTEQFFGPGTRLTVL.

The rearrangement joins TRBV5-1 to TRBJ2-7, with 8 bases lining up with TRBD1. V was pared by 0 bases and J by 2 bases, with 10 bases of the junction left unmatched. CDR3 length: 17 residues. CDR1 is SGHRS, CDR2 YFSETQ, per germline. The chain's CDR3 is CASSLVPGRQGTYEQYF. In DNA form, the CDR3 reads TGCGCCAGCAGCTTGGTCCCGGGGAGACAGGGGACCTACGAGCAGTACTTC.

This clonotype was counted at least ten times. The V and J genes are TRBV10-3 and TRBJ1-5, with D perhaps matching TRBD1 (6 bases). CDR1 ENHRY and CDR2 SYGVKD come from the germline V gene. The V and J ends lost 5 bases and 1 base respectively, with 9 bases between them. The CDR3 contains 14 residues. CDR3 coding DNA: TGTGCCATCAGTCGGGACACAAGCAATCAGCCCCAGCATTTT. It is translated as CAISRDTSNQPQHF.